The source of this T cell receptor (beta chain) is a study of cytomegalovirus exposure and HLA in healthy donors. This table comes from immunoSEQ multiplex PCR, and its TCRdb copy is limited to in-frame clones, with some not included. This table holds about 330,000 clones, roughly 90% found once. The CDR3 sequence is 17 residues long. V shed 2 bases and J 4 bases; nucleotides not matched to a gene: 5. CDR1 and CDR2 (germline): SGHTA, FQGTGA. This sequence originates from a young woman in good health and CMV-seropositive. The sample was PBMCs. The J gene is TRBJ2-3, the V gene TRBV7-3; 14 bases map to TRBD2. DNA for the CDR3: TGTGCCAGCAGCTTATCGGGACTAGCGGGGGCCCCAGATACGCAGTATTTT. Protein sequence: CASSLSGLAGAPDTQYF.